This TCR beta chain was recorded in a study of blood T cell repertoires in COVID-19. This table comes from immunoSEQ multiplex PCR, and its TCRdb copy is limited to in-frame clones, with some not included. The sample yields approximately 240,000 clones, 75% to 90% seen once. This clone was recorded only once. CDR3 size: 18 residues. Per the germline V gene, CDR1 is MDHEN and CDR2 is SYDVKM. With V trimmed by 4 bases and J by 6 bases, 16 bases remained unmatched. The chain has TRBV28 and TRBJ2-2, with 8 bases identical to TRBD2. The receptor was isolated from a woman aged 25 to 39 with acute COVID-19. Sequences were obtained from PBMCs or T cells enriched from blood (not recorded which). The CDR3 DNA reads as TGTGCCAGCAGTTCAAATCCGGGACTAGTATTGTTCGCCGGGGAGCTGTTTTTT. It translates to CASSSNPGLVLFAGELFF.